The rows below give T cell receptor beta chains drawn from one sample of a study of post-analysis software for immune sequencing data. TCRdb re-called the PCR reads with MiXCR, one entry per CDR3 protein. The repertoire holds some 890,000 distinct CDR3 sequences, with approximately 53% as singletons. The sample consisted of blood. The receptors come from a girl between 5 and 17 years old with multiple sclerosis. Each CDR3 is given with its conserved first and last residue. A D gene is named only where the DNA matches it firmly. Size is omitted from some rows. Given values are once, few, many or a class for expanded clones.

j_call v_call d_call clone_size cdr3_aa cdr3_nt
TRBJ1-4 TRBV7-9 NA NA CASSFLRGREEKLFF TGTGCCAGCAGCTTTTTACGGGGGCGCGAGGAAAAACTGTTTTTT
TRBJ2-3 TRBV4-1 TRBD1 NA CASSEPGQGTDTQYF TGCGCCAGCAGCGAACCGGGACAGGGCACAGATACGCAGTATTTT
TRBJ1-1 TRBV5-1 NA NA CASSLAGLVGAEAFF TGCGCCAGCAGCTTGGCTGGCTTGGTAGGGGCTGAAGCTTTCTTT
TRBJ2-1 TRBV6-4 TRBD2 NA CASSDSGLAGPNEQFF TGTGCCAGCAGTGACTCGGGGCTAGCGGGCCCTAATGAGCAGTTCTTC
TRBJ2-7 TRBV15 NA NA CATSIETASYEQYF TGTGCCACCAGCATTGAGACAGCCTCCTACGAGCAGTACTTC
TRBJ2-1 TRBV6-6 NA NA CATMGVGAYNEQFF TGTGCCACTATGGGGGTGGGGGCCTACAATGAGCAGTTCTTC
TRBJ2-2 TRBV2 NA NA CASKGGANTGELFF TGTGCCAGCAAAGGGGGGGCGAACACCGGGGAGCTGTTTTTT
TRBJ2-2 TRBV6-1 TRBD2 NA CASSTPRRWGGSSSGELFF TGTGCCAGCAGTACCCCCCGGCGATGGGGCGGGAGTAGTTCCGGGGAGCTGTTTTTT
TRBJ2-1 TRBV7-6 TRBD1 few CASSLLATGGSYNEQFF TGTGCCAGCAGCTTATTGGCCACAGGGGGCTCCTACAATGAGCAGTTCTTC
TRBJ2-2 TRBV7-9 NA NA CASGVQGFFGGELFF TGTGCCAGCGGCGTCCAGGGGTTCTTCGGCGGGGAGCTGTTTTTT
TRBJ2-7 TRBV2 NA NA CASRPSAGDGLEQYF TGTGCCAGCAGACCTAGCGCAGGGGATGGGCTCGAGCAGTACTTC
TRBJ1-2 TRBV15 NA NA CATSRDPTRVNYGYTF TGTGCCACCAGCAGAGATCCGACACGCGTAAACTATGGCTACACCTTC
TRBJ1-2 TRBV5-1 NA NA CASSFGAGFGYTF TGCGCCAGCAGCTTCGGAGCAGGGTTCGGCTACACCTTC
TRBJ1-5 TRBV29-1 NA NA CSVGWGGAEIGNQPQHF TGCAGCGTCGGGTGGGGGGGGGCAGAGATCGGCAATCAGCCCCAGCATTTT
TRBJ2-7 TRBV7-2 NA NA CASSLGVIGNEQYF TGTGCCAGCAGCTTAGGGGTGATCGGAAACGAGCAGTACTTC
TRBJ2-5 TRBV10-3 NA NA CAISESRHGQETQYF TGTGCCATCAGTGAGTCGAGACACGGACAAGAGACCCAGTACTTC